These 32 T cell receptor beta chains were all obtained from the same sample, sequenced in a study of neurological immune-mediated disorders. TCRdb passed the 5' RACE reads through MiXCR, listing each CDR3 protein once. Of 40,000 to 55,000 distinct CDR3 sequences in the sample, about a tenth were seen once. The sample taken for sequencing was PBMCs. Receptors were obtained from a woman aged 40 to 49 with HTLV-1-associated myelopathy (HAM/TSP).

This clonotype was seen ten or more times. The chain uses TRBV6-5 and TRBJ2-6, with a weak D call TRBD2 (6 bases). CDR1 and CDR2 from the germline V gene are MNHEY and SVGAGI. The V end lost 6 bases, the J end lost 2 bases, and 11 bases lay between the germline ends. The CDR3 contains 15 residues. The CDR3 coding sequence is TGTGCCAGCAGCCAAGGGGAGGCTGGGGCCAACGTCCTGACTTTC. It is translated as CASSQGEAGANVLTF.

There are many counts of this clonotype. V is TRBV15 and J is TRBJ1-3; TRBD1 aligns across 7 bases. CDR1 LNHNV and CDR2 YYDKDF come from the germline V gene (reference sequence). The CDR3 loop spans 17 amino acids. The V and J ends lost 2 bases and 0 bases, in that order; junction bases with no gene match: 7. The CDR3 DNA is TGTGCCACCAGCAGACCAACAGGGGCCTTCTCTGGAAACACCATATATTTT. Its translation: CATSRPTGAFSGNTIYF. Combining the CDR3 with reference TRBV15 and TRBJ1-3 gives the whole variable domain DAMVIQNPRYQVTQFGKPVTLSCSQTLNHNVMYWYQQKSSQAPKLLFHYYDKDFNNEADTPDNFQSRRPNTSFCFLDIRSPGLGDTAMYLCATSRPTGAFSGNTIYFGEGSWLTVV.

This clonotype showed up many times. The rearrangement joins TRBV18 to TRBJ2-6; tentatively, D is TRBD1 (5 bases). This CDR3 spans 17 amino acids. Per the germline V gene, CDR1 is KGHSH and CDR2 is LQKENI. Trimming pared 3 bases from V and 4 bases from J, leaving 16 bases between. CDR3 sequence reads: CASSPYTRGPGANVLTF. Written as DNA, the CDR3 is TGTGCCAGCTCACCCTATACAAGGGGCCCCGGGGCCAACGTCCTGACTTTC.

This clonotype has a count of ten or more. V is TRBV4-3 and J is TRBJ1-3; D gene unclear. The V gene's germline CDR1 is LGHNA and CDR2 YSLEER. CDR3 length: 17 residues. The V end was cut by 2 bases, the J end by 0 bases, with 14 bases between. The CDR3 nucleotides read TGCGCCAGCAGCCAACCCAGCCCGAGTCACTCTGGAAACACCATATATTTT. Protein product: CASSQPSPSHSGNTIYF.

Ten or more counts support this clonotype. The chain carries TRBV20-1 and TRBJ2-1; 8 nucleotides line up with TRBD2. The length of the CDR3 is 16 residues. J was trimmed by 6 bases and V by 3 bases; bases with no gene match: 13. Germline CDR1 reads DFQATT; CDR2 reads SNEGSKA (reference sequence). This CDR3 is CSASLPGGRGINEQFF. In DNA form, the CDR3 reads TGCAGTGCTAGCCTCCCGGGGGGGCGAGGTATCAATGAGCAGTTCTTC.

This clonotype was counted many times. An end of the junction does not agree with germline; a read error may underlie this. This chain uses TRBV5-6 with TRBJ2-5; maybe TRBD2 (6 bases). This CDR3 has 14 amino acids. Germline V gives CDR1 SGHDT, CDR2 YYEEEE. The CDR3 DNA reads TGTGCCAGCACCTTGTGGGAGGCCGCGAAGACCCAGTACTTC. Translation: CASTLWEAAKTQYF. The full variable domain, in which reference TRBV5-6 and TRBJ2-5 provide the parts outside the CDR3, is DAGVTQSPTHLIKTRGQQVTLRCSPKSGHDTVSWYQQALGQGPQFIFQYYEEEERQRGNFPDRFSGHQFPNYSSELNVNALLLGDSALYLCASTLWEAAKTQYFGPGTRLLVL.

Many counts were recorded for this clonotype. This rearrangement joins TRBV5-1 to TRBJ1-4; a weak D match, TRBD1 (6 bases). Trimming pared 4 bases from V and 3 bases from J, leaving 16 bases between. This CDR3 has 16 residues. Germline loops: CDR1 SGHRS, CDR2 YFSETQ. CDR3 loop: CASSRESRGSNEKLFF. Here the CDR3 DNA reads TGCGCCAGCAGCAGGGAATCCAGGGGATCTAATGAAAAACTGTTTTTT.

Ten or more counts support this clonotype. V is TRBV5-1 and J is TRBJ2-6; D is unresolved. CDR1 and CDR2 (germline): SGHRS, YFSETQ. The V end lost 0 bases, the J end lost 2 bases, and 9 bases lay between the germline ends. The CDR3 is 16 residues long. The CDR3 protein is CASSLDWSAGANVLTF. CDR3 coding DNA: TGCGCCAGCAGCTTGGACTGGAGTGCTGGGGCCAACGTCCTGACTTTC.

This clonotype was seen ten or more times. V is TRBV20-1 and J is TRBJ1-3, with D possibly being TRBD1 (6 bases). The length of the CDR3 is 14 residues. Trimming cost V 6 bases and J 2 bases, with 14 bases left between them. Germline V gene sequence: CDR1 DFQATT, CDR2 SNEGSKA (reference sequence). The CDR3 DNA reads TGCAGTGCGAACAGGGATTCGGCTGGAAACACCATATATTTT. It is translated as CSANRDSAGNTIYF.

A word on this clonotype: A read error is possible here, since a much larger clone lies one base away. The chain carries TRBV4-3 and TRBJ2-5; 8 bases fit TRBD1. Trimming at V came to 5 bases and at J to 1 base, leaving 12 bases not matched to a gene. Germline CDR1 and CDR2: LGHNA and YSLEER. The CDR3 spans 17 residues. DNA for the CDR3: TGCGCCAGCAGCTCAACTACGGGACAGGCTGTCCAAGAGACCCAGTACTTC. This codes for CASSSTTGQAVQETQYF.

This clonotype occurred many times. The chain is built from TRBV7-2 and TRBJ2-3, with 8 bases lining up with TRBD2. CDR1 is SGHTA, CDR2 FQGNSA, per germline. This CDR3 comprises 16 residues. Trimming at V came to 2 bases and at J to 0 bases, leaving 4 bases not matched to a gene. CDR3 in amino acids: CASSLHPSGSTDTQYF. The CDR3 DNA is TGTGCCAGCAGCTTACATCCTAGCGGGAGCACAGATACGCAGTATTTT. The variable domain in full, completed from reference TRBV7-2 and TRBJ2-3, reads GAGVSQSPSNKVTEKGKDVELRCDPISGHTALYWYRQSLGQGLEFLIYFQGNSAPDKSGLPSDRFSAERTGGSVSTLTIQRTQQEDSAVYLCASSLHPSGSTDTQYFGPGTRLTVL.

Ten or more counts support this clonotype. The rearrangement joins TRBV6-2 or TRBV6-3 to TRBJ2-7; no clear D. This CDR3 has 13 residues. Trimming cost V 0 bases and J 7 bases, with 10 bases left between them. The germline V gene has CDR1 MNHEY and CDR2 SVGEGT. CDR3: CASSYSKWWEQYF. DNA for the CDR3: TGTGCCAGCAGTTACTCGAAATGGTGGGAGCAGTACTTC.

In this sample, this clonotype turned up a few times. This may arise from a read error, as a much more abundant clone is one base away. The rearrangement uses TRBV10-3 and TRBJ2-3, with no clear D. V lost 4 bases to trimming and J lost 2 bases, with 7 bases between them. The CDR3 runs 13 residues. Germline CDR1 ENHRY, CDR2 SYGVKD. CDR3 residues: CAISADDTDTQYF. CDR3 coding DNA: TGTGCCATCAGTGCGGACGACACAGATACGCAGTATTTT.

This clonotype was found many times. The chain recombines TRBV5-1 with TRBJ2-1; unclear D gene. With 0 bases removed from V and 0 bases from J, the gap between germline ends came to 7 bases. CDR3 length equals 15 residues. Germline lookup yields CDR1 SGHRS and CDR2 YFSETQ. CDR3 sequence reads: CASSLDGPSYNEQFF. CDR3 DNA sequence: TGCGCCAGCAGCTTGGACGGACCCTCCTACAATGAGCAGTTCTTC.

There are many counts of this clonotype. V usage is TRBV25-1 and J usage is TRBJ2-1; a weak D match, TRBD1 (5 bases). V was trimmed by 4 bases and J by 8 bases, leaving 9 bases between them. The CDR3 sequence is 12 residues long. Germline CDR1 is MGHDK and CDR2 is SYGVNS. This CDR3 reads CASSVGPDEQFF. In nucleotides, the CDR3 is TGTGCCAGCAGTGTGGGGCCCGATGAGCAGTTCTTC.

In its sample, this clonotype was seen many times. The CDR3 DNA sequence: TGTGCCAGCAGCTCCAGACGGCAGGAGGTTTCCTACGAGCAGTACTTC. Residues: CASSSRRQEVSYEQYF. This chain joins TRBV9 and TRBJ2-7, with a possible D match to TRBD2 (5 bases). The CDR3 runs 16 residues. Germline assignment: CDR1 SGDLS and CDR2 YYNGEE. V lost 4 bases and J lost 1, with 18 bases in between.

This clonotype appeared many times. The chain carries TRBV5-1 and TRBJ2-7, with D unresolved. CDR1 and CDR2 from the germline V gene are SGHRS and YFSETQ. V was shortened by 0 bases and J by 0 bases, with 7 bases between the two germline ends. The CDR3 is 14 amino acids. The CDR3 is CASSLGHNSYEQYF. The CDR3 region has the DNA TGCGCCAGCAGCTTGGGTCATAACTCCTACGAGCAGTACTTC.

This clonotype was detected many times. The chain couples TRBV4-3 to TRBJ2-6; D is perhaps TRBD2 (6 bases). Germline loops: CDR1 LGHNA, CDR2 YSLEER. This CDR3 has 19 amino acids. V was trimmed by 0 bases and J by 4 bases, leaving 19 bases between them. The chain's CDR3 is CASSQDLLPGVSGANVLTF. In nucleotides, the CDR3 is TGCGCCAGCAGCCAAGATCTCCTTCCGGGGGTCTCGGGGGCCAACGTCCTGACTTTC.

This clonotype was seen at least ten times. The CDR3: CASSLGGSPYNEQFF. The CDR3 DNA follows: TGTGCCAGCAGCTTGGGAGGGAGCCCCTACAATGAGCAGTTCTTC. The chain carries TRBV5-6 and TRBJ2-1, with D possibly being TRBD2 (5 bases). The germline gives CDR1 SGHDT, CDR2 YYEEEE. V shed 0 bases and J shed 2 bases, with 9 bases lying between them. This CDR3 is 15 amino acids long.

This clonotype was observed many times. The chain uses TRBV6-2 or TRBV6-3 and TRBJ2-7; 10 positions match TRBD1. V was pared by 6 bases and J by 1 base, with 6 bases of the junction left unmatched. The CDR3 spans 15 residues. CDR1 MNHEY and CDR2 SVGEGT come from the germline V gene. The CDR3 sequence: CASSTPGQGSYEQYF. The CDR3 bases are TGTGCCAGCAGCACCCCGGGACAGGGGTCCTACGAGCAGTACTTC.

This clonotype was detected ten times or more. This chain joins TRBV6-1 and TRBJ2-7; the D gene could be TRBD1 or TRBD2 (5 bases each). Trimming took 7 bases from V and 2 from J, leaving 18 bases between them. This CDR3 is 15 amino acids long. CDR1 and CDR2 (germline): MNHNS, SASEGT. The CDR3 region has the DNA TGTGCCAGCATAACAAGTGGGGACGGACCCTACGAGCAGTACTTC. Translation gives CASITSGDGPYEQYF.

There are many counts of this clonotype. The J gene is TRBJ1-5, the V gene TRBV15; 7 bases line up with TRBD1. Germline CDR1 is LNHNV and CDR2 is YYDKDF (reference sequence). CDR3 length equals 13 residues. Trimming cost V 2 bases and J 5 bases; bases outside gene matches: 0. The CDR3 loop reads CATSRQGDQPQHF. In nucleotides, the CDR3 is TGTGCCACCAGCAGACAGGGGGATCAGCCCCAGCATTTT.

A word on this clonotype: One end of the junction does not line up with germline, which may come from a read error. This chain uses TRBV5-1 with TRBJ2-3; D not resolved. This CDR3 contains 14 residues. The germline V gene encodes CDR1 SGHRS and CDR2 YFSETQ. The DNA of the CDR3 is TGCGCCAGCACCCCTTTGCCAGCTAAAGATGCGCAGTATTTT. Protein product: CASTPLPAKDAQYF.

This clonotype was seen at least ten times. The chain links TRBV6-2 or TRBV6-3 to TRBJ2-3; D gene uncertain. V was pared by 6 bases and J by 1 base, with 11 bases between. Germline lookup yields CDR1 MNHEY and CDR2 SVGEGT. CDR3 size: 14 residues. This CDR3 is CASRSMRGTDTQYF. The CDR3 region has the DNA TGTGCCAGCAGATCGATGCGCGGCACAGATACGCAGTATTTT.

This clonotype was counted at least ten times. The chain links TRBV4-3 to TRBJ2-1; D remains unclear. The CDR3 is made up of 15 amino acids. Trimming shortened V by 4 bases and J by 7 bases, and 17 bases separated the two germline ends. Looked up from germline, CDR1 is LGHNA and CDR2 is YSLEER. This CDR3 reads CASSPTGQARNEQFF. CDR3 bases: TGCGCCAGCAGCCCTACCGGCCAAGCAAGGAATGAGCAGTTCTTC.

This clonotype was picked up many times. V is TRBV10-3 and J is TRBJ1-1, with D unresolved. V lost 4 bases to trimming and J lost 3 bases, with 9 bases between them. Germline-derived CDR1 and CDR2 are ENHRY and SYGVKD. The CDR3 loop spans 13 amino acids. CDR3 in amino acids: CAISGHLDTEAFF. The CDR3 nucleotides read TGTGCCATCAGTGGGCATCTCGACACTGAAGCTTTCTTT.

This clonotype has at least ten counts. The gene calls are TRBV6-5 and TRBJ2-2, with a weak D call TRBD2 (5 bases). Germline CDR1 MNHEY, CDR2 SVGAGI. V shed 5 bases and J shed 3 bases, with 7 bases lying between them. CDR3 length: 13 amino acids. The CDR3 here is CASSRSDTGELFF. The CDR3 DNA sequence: TGTGCCAGCAGTCGTAGCGACACCGGGGAGCTGTTTTTT.

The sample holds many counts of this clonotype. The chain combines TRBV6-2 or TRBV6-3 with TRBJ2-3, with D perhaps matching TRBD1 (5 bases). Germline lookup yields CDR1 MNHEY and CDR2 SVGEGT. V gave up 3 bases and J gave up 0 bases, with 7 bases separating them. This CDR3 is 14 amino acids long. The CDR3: CASSYGHSTDTQYF. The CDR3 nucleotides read TGTGCCAGCAGTTATGGACACAGCACAGATACGCAGTATTTT.

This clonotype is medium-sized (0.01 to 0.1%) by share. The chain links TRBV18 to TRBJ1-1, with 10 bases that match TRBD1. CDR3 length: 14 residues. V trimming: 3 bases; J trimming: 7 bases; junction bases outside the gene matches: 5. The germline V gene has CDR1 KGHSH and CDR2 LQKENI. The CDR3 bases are TGTGCCAGCTCACCGGACAGGGGGACTGGTGAAGCTTTCTTT. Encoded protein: CASSPDRGTGEAFF.

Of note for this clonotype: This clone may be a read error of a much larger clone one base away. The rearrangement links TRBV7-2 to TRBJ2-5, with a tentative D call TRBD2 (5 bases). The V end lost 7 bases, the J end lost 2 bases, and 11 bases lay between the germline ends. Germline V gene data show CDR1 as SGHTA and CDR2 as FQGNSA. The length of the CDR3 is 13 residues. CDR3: CASNTGWQETQYF. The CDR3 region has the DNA TGTGCCAGCAACACGGGGTGGCAAGAGACCCAGTACTTC.

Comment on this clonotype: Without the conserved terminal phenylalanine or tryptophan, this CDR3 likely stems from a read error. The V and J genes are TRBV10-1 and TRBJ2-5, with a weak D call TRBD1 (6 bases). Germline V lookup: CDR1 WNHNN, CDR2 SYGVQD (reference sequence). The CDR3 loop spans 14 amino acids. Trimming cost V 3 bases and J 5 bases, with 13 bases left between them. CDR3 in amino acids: CASSEGGSQETQYS. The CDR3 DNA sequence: TGCGCCAGCAGTGAAGGGGGATCCCAGGAGACCCAGTACTCC.

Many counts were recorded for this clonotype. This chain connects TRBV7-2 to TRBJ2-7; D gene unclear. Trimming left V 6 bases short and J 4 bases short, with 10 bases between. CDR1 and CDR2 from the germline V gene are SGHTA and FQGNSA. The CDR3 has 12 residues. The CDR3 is CASSYPGYEQYF. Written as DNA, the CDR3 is TGTGCCAGCAGTTACCCGGGTTACGAGCAGTACTTC.